The TCR beta chain described here comes from a study of naive and memory T cell subsets. General observations from the study: A few larger clonotypes appeared in naive repertoires, especially CD8, possibly memory cells re-expressing CD45RA.

This clonotype appeared a few times. Its cognate antigen is unknown. Trimming took 6 bases from V and 2 from J; bases not matched to a gene: 7. CDR1 and CDR2 (germline): ENHRY, SYGVKD. This CDR3 spans 15 amino acids. Both TRBC1 and TRBC2 were covered by a beta constant-region primer of two equimolar oligonucleotides. Nested alpha and beta constant-region primers with the SP2 primer drove four PCR rounds on ligated cDNA. Ligation attached a single-stranded oligonucleotide with a 12-nucleotide UMI and the SP2 primer to the cDNA 3' end. One entry per CDR3 protein, called by TCRdb with MiXCR from the UMI-ligation and nested PCR reads. The sample contains approximately 150,000 distinct CDR3 sequences, approximately 18% of which appear only once. After the first PCR, alpha and beta chain libraries were processed separately. Overnight CMV lysate stimulation of fresh PBMCs defined donor CMV status by CD4+ IFNgamma.

This receptor was taken from a human donor in good health. The sample taken for sequencing was naive CD8+ T cells from blood. The rearrangement joins TRBV10-3 to TRBJ2-3; 8 bases fit TRBD1. The CDR3 region is CAISLGQGVTDTQYF. The CDR3 DNA sequence: TGTGCCATCAGCCTAGGACAGGGTGTCACAGATACGCAGTATTTT.